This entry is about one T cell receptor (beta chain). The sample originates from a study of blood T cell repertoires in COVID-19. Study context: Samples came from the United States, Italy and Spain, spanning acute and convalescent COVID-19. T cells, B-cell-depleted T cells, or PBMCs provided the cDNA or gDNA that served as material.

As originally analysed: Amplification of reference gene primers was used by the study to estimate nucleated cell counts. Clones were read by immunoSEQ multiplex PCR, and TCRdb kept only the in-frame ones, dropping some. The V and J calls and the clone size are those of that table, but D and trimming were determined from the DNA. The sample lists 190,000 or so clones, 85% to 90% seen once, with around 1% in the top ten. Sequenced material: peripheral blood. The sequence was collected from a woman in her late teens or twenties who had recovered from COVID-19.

The CDR3 region has the DNA TGCAGTGGACGGGAGGGTCACACCGGGGAGCTGTTTTTT. Amino acid sequence: CSGREGHTGELFF. V usage is TRBV29-1 and J usage is TRBJ2-2; TRBD2 matches at 8 bases. The CDR3 loop spans 13 amino acids. The V gene's germline CDR1 is SQVTM and CDR2 ANQGSEA.